This T cell receptor beta chain originates from a study of CD8 T cells in ankylosing spondylitis (dated 2017 in TCRdb). Concerning the study at large: The study set out to find disease-linked TCR variants by profiling T cell receptor beta repertoires in ankylosing spondylitis patients and healthy donors. The whole study cohort included over a hundred healthy donors and 25 ankylosing spondylitis patients. Samples of peripheral blood were taken, and for ankylosing spondylitis patients, synovial fluid was collected as well. Findings and caveats that apply to the study as a whole: Some TCR beta motif variants had previously been reported in synovial fluid and blood of reactive arthritis patients, which suggested common disease-initiation mechanisms. A TCR beta motif made up of about eight highly homologous amino acid variants appeared to be characteristic of blood from ankylosing spondylitis patients. In peripheral blood, the disease-linked clones were found at relatively low frequencies and had a CD8+ phenotype. According to the report, matched synovial fluid samples from ankylosing spondylitis patients were significantly enriched for the disease-linked clones.

TCRdb names Illumina HiSeq 2500 as the instrument used. TCR beta libraries were prepared by quantitative 5'-RACE with molecular barcodes. Processing in the source paper ran as follows. A new computational method based on a probabilistic model of VDJ rearrangement was used to identify disease-linked TCR variants. TCRdb took the public reads, trimmed them with fastp at Q25, ran MiXCR for clone calling and kept in-frame beta chains. Under each unique CDR3 protein, matching rows form one entry showing the most common genes and DNA. None of the V and J calls come from the authors' own analysis; TCRdb made them. The sample table shows around 150,000 distinct CDR3 sequences, and around 10% are seen once. Of the sample, 25% to 30% falls within the top ten clones. The CDR3, cysteine through phenylalanine, is 15 amino acids long. Kept here is only the CDR3 DNA, which spans 45 bases and is read in frame from base 1. Clipping removes 4 bases from V and 2 bases from J, with 5 as the unmatched junction base count. Taken from the germline V gene, the CDR1 and CDR2 loops are SGHRS and YFSETQ.

This clonotype was counted at least ten times. Which antigen it targets is not known. Base-call qualities are not available, and no considerably larger clone is one nucleotide away. This sequence originates from a male donor with ankylosing spondylitis or in good health (not recorded which). Here the chain combines TRBV5-1 and TRBJ2-7, with 11 bases in between that match TRBD2. The sequenced sample was blood, either unsorted or a sorted T cell fraction (not recorded which). The nucleotides are TGCGCCAGCAGCCCGGGACTAGCGGCCGCCTACGAGCAGTACTTC. It codes for CASSPGLAAAYEQYF.